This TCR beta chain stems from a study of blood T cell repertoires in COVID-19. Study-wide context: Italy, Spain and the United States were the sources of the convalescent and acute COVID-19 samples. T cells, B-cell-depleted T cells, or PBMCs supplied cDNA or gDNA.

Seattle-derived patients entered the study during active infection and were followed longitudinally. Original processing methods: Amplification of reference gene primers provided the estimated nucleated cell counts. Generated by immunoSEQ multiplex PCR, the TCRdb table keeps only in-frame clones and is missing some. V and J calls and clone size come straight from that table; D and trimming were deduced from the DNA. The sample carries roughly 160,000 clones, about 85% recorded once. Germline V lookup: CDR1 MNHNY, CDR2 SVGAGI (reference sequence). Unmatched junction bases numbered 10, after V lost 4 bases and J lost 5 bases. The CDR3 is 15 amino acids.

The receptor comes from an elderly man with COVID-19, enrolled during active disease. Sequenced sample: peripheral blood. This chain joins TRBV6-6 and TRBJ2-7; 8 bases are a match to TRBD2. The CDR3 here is CASSLQREGLNEQYF. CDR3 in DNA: TGTGCCAGCAGTTTACAACGGGAGGGGCTAAACGAGCAGTACTTC.